A selection of T cell receptor beta chains follows, all from one sample in a study of cytomegalovirus exposure and HLA in healthy donors. Sequenced by immunoSEQ multiplex PCR; TCRdb stores in-frame clones only, minus some. The sample shows 150,000 to 200,000 clones, over 70% of them seen only once. Sequencing used PBMCs. Receptors originate from a woman younger than 35 in good health and CMV-seropositive. The CDR3 runs from the conserved cysteine through the conserved F or W. The D gene is left open where the match is weak. Clone sizes are given selectively: once, few, many, or a class where the clone is expanded.

.	TRBD2	TRBV28	TRBJ2-5	CASSWASGGLETQYF	TGTGCCAGCAGTTGGGCTAGCGGGGGGCTCGAGACCCAGTACTTC
.	TRBD2	TRBV4-3	TRBJ2-5	CASSQTSGGAAETQYF	TGCGCCAGCAGCCAAACTAGCGGGGGGGCCGCAGAGACCCAGTACTTC
.	.	TRBV27	TRBJ2-7	CASRPGHLTYEQYF	TGTGCCAGCAGGCCGGGACACCTGACCTACGAGCAGTACTTC
.	.	TRBV7-6	TRBJ1-1	CASSQAGFLNTEAFF	TGTGCCAGCAGCCAAGCGGGGTTCTTGAACACTGAAGCTTTCTTT
.	TRBD1	TRBV11-2	TRBJ2-5	CASSPSWEGGNLETQYF	TGTGCCAGCAGCCCTAGTTGGGAAGGGGGCAATCTAGAGACCCAGTACTTC
.	.	TRBV7-3	TRBJ2-5	CASSLSGVQETQYF	TGTGCCAGCAGCTTAAGTGGAGTGCAAGAGACCCAGTACTTC
.	TRBD1	TRBV7-9	TRBJ1-2	CASSLARDRQGYTF	TGTGCCAGCAGCTTAGCCAGGGACAGACAGGGCTACACCTTC
.	.	TRBV6-5	TRBJ1-5	CASSYSTDSNQPQHF	TGTGCCAGCAGTTACTCGACAGATAGCAATCAGCCCCAGCATTTT
.	TRBD2	TRBV6-4	TRBJ2-1	CASSLLAGPGGNEQFF	TGTGCCAGCAGCCTACTAGCGGGGCCAGGGGGCAATGAGCAGTTCTTC
.	.	TRBV2	TRBJ1-6	CASSDHREGSPLHF	TGTGCCAGCAGTGACCACAGGGAGGGATCACCCCTCCACTTT
.	.	TRBV29-1	TRBJ1-1	CRAPVQGSTEAFF	TGCAGAGCGCCCGTACAGGGATCGACTGAAGCTTTCTTT
.	TRBD1	TRBV5-1	TRBJ1-6	CASLRQGIGNSPLHF	TGCGCCAGCCTTCGACAGGGAATCGGTAATTCACCCCTCCACTTT
once	TRBD1	TRBV9	TRBJ1-1	CASSVAYSRGPMNTEAFF	TGTGCCAGCAGCGTAGCTTATAGCAGGGGGCCAATGAACACTGAAGCTTTCTTT
.	TRBD2	TRBV7-8	TRBJ2-1	CASSLLAGGPHNEQFF	TGTGCCAGCAGCTTACTAGCGGGGGGGCCCCACAATGAGCAGTTCTTC
.	.	TRBV13	TRBJ1-1	CASSLATDTEAFF	TGTGCCAGCAGCTTAGCGACAGACACTGAAGCTTTCTTT
.	TRBD2	TRBV7-6	TRBJ2-2	CASSLGGTNTGELFF	TGTGCCAGCAGCCTGGGGGGGACGAACACCGGGGAGCTGTTTTTT
.	.	TRBV2	TRBJ1-6	CASAGRTLSSPLHF	TGTGCCAGCGCGGGCAGGACCCTAAGTTCACCCCTCCACTTT
few	TRBD1	TRBV30	TRBJ2-7	CAWSVGQGTYEQYF	TGTGCCTGGAGTGTGGGACAGGGGACCTACGAGCAGTACTTC
.	TRBD1	TRBV10-3	TRBJ2-7	CAIRLQGAHEQYF	TGTGCCATCAGGTTACAGGGGGCCCACGAGCAGTACTTC
.	.	TRBV5-6	TRBJ1-4	CASSFRDIDEKLFF	TGTGCCAGCAGCTTTCGGGACATAGATGAAAAACTGTTTTTT
.	.	TRBV9	TRBJ2-6	CASSDTGTSGANVLTF	TGTGCCAGCAGCGACACAGGCACCTCTGGGGCCAACGTCCTGACTTTC
.	.	TRBV4-2	TRBJ1-2	CASSQDLQGYYGYTF	TGTGCCAGCAGCCAAGATTTACAGGGATACTATGGCTACACCTTC
few	.	TRBV7-9	TRBJ1-5	CASSLGGLAQPQHF	TGTGCCAGCAGCTTAGGTGGCTTGGCTCAGCCCCAGCATTTT
.	TRBD2	TRBV6-5	TRBJ2-1	CASGASGGAYNEQFF	TGTGCCAGCGGGGCTAGCGGGGGGGCCTACAATGAGCAGTTCTTC
few	TRBD1	TRBV6-5	TRBJ1-1	CASSYGQGDTEAFF	TGTGCCAGCAGTTACGGTCAGGGGGACACTGAAGCTTTCTTT
.	.	TRBV7-6	TRBJ2-1	CASSPTKYQAREQFF	TGTGCCAGCAGCCCAACCAAATACCAGGCAAGGGAGCAGTTCTTC
.	.	TRBV19	TRBJ1-6	CASGTGDSPLHF	TGTGCCAGTGGGACTGGGGATTCACCCCTCCACTTT
.	.	TRBV7-9	TRBJ2-7	CASSLTAYEQYF	TGTGCCAGCAGCTTGACAGCCTACGAGCAGTACTTC
.	.	TRBV20-1	TRBJ2-4	CSAEQGNIQYF	TGCAGTGCTGAACAGGGCAACATTCAGTACTTC
.	.	TRBV2	TRBJ1-1	CASSEHLTDTEAFF	TGTGCCAGCAGCGAACATCTAACGGACACTGAAGCTTTCTTT
once	TRBD2	TRBV7-3	TRBJ2-1	CASSPPGGWDEQFF	TGTGCCAGCAGCCCTCCCGGGGGGTGGGATGAGCAGTTCTTC
once	.	TRBV9	TRBJ2-3	CASSVGGSLTDTQYF	TGTGCCAGCAGCGTAGGCGGGTCGCTCACAGATACGCAGTATTTT
.	.	TRBV30	TRBJ1-4	CASGGFGGYEKLFF	TGTGCCTCAGGAGGCTTTGGGGGCTATGAAAAACTGTTTTTT
.	.	TRBV28	TRBJ1-2	CASSASYRRTEGYTF	TGTGCCAGCTCGGCCTCGTACAGGAGGACAGAGGGCTACACCTTC
.	.	TRBV7-2	TRBJ2-1	CASSLGSLALGNEQFF	TGTGCCAGCAGCTTAGGTAGCCTAGCTCTGGGCAATGAGCAGTTCTTC